The clone carrying this TCR beta chain has more than one count but fewer than ten. Its specificity is unknown. This entry is derived from a study of CD8+CD57+ T cells in acquired aplastic anemia. Whole-study context: Sorted CD4+ and CD8+ cells yielded DNA averaging around 3 ug. Study-level points and caveats: CD8+ Simpson's diversity in patients was not significantly different from that in controls.

Germline V gives CDR1 MNHNS, CDR2 SASEGT. Unmatched junction bases numbered 9, after V lost 1 base and J lost 0 bases. The CDR3 is made up of 17 amino acids. Genomic DNA, the template, was used for profiling of the TCR beta VDJ and CDR3. TCRdb reprocessed the reads with MiXCR, giving one entry per CDR3 protein. The repertoire has about 200,000 distinct CDR3 sequences, 65% of them found once; the top ten carry roughly 50%. CD8+CD57+ cell expansion, shown by flow cytometry, had occurred in the patients selected for sequencing. This receptor was obtained from a human donor with aplastic anemia. This chain connects TRBV6-1 to TRBJ2-7, with 7 bases matching TRBD2. Sequenced sample: sorted CD4+, CD8+, or CD8+CD57+ T cells (not recorded which) from PBMCs. CDR3 nucleotides: TGTGCCAGCAGTGAAGAGGGGCGGGGGTATCTCTCCTACGAGCAGTACTTC. It is translated as CASSEEGRGYLSYEQYF.